The next 28 T cell receptor beta chains were all read from a single sample in a study of blood T cell repertoires in COVID-19. Produced via immunoSEQ multiplex PCR; TCRdb's table is partial and in-frame only. The data contain about 380,000 clones, about 90% of them singletons. Sequencing was performed on peripheral blood. The receptor source for this set is a middle-aged man with acute or convalescent COVID-19.

This clone was counted a few times. The CDR3 spells CASSTGTGFSPLHF. The DNA for the CDR3 is TGTGCCAGCAGTACGGGGACAGGGTTTTCACCCCTCCACTTT. The rearrangement links TRBV6-2 or TRBV6-3 to TRBJ1-6, with TRBD1 matching 9 bases. CDR3 length: 14 amino acids. The J segment lost 9 bases and the V segment lost 5 bases, leaving 5 bases of the junction unmatched. From germline, CDR1 is MNHEY and CDR2 SVGEGT.

This clone was seen a single time. The chain carries TRBV5-1 and TRBJ1-2, with 8 bases matching TRBD1. V shed 2 bases and J 1 base; nucleotides not matched to a gene: 7. Per germline, CDR1 SGHRS and CDR2 YFSETQ. The CDR3 runs to 16 residues. The CDR3 bases are TGCGCCAGCAGCTTCGGACAGGGATCTATTAACTATGGCTACACCTTC. Translation: CASSFGQGSINYGYTF.

The sample holds a few counts of this clone. V is TRBV21-1 and J is TRBJ2-3; the table gives TRBD2 as D, unverified against the DNA. TRBV21-1 is described as a pseudogene. CDR3 length: 20 amino acids. The DNA for the CDR3 is TGTGCCAGCAGCAAAGTTAAGACTAGCGGGGGGATCCCGCGCACAGATACGCAGTATTTT. It translates to CASSKVKTSGGIPRTDTQYF.

The gene calls are TRBV28 and TRBJ1-5, with TRBD1 identical over 10 bases. CDR1 is MDHEN and CDR2 is SYDVKM in the germline V gene. The CDR3 has 16 residues. V shed 3 bases, J shed 7 bases, and the junction held 9 bases outside the gene matches. The CDR3 region is CASSFWETGGAQPQHF. In DNA form, the CDR3 reads TGTGCCAGCAGTTTCTGGGAGACAGGGGGCGCCCAGCCCCAGCATTTT.

The chain links TRBV30 to TRBJ2-6; D perhaps matches TRBD1 (6 bases). Germline CDR1 and CDR2: GTSNPN and SVGIG (reference sequence). V dropped 0 bases and J dropped 9 bases, with 9 bases sitting between them. CDR3 length: 13 residues. The CDR3 DNA reads as TGTGCCTGGAGTGTACAGGGAGTCAACGTCCTGACTTTC. Residues: CAWSVQGVNVLTF.

The CDR3 loop is CASSQDPFLAGVINEQFF. CDR3 nucleotide sequence: TGTGCCAGCAGCCAAGATCCCTTTTTGGCGGGGGTTATCAATGAGCAGTTCTTC. V is TRBV3-1 (or the pseudogene TRBV3-2) and J is TRBJ2-1; TRBD2 matches 7 bases. The germline V gene has CDR1 LGHDT and CDR2 YNNKEL (reference sequence). The CDR3 spans 18 residues. V gave up 0 bases and J gave up 6 bases; unmatched junction bases: 14.

This clone has just one count. The chain has TRBV9 and TRBJ1-5, with D hard to call. This CDR3 has 13 residues. Per the germline V gene, CDR1 is SGDLS and CDR2 is YYNGEE. V lost 2 bases and J 9 bases, leaving 12 bases between the germline ends. The CDR3 is CASSVSEERPQHF. Here the CDR3 DNA reads TGTGCCAGCAGCGTCTCTGAGGAACGGCCCCAGCATTTT.

The rearrangement links TRBV3-1 (or the pseudogene TRBV3-2) to TRBJ2-3, with D possibly matching TRBD2 (5 bases). The CDR3 extends over 15 amino acids. CDR1 and CDR2 (germline): LGHDT, YNNKEL (reference sequence). The V end was cut by 0 bases, the J end by 3 bases, with 10 bases between. DNA of the CDR3: TGTGCCAGCAGCCAAGATCGCCTAGCAACAGATACGCAGTATTTT. It yields the protein CASSQDRLATDTQYF.

The CDR3 region has the DNA TGTGCCAGCAGTCACATACCGGGACTAGCGGGAGGGCCAGATACAGATACGCAGTATTTT. Translation gives CASSHIPGLAGGPDTDTQYF. This chain links TRBV6-4 with TRBJ2-3; 16 nucleotides match TRBD2. The length of the CDR3 is 20 residues. J lost 3 bases, V lost 5 bases, and 14 bases had no gene match. CDR1 MRHNA and CDR2 SNTAGT come from the germline V gene.

V usage is TRBV7-3 and J usage is TRBJ1-2, with a tentative D call TRBD1 (6 bases). The CDR3 runs 13 residues. Trimming pared 5 bases from V and 4 bases from J, leaving 11 bases between. CDR1 is SGHTA and CDR2 is FQGTGA in the germline V gene. The CDR3: CASSPRGIYGYTF. The CDR3 region has the DNA TGTGCCAGCAGCCCCAGGGGTATCTATGGCTACACCTTC.

This clone was counted a few times. This sample includes further DNA sequences coding for the same CDR3. The gene calls are TRBV12-3 or TRBV12-4 and TRBJ1-6; tentatively, D is TRBD1 (6 bases). V lost 6 bases to trimming and J lost 8 bases, with 11 bases between them. This CDR3 is built from 13 residues. The CDR3 DNA sequence: TGTGCCAGCAGCGAGGGGGGGGATTCACCCCTCCACTTT. It yields the protein CASSEGGDSPLHF.

The chain couples TRBV6-5 to TRBJ1-2; TRBD1 matches 10 bases. Trimming took 2 bases from V and 4 from J; bases not matched to a gene: 1. This CDR3 is 14 amino acids long. Germline-derived CDR1 and CDR2 are MNHEY and SVGAGI. The CDR3 DNA is TGTGCCAGCAGTTACGGGGACAGGGGCTATGGCTACACCTTC. It codes for CASSYGDRGYGYTF.

This CDR3 is CASTLTEDQPQHF. CDR3 bases: TGTGCCAGCACCCTGACAGAAGATCAGCCCCAGCATTTT. This chain connects TRBV12-3 or TRBV12-4 to TRBJ1-5; D perhaps matches TRBD1 (5 bases). This CDR3 contains 13 residues. Between the trimmed V and J ends, which lost 7 bases and 5 bases, there was a span of 12 bases.

V and J are TRBV5-4 and TRBJ1-2; D uncertain. This CDR3 has 16 amino acids. The germline V and J ends were trimmed by 0 bases and 4 bases, with 16 bases remaining between them. Germline V gene lookup returns CDR1 SGHNT and CDR2 YYREEE (reference sequence). This chain's CDR3 is CASSLAQAPPTYGYTF. The CDR3 DNA reads TGTGCCAGCAGCTTGGCGCAGGCCCCTCCGACCTATGGCTACACCTTC.

This clone occurred once. This rearrangement joins TRBV6-5 to TRBJ1-5; no clear D. The germline V and J ends were trimmed by 8 bases and 0 bases, with 8 bases remaining between them. The V gene's germline CDR1 is MNHEY and CDR2 SVGAGI. The CDR3 consists of 13 residues. CDR3 coding DNA: TGTGCCAGCGCGGGGTATAGCAATCAGCCCCAGCATTTT. Protein: CASAGYSNQPQHF.

The chain has TRBV3-1 (or the pseudogene TRBV3-2) and TRBJ1-3; D not resolved. Germline V lookup: CDR1 LGHDT, CDR2 YNNKEL (reference sequence). Deletions cut 0 bases from V and 0 bases from J, with 15 bases between. There are 18 residues in the CDR3. The CDR3, as DNA: TGTGCCAGCAGCCAAGATCGCTTGGCGGCCAGCTCTGGAAACACCATATATTTT. This encodes CASSQDRLAASSGNTIYF.

The J gene is TRBJ1-1, the V gene TRBV5-4; 10 nucleotides match TRBD1. Germline loops: CDR1 SGHNT, CDR2 YYREEE (reference sequence). V shed 4 bases, J shed 3 bases, and the junction held 3 bases outside the gene matches. CDR3 size: 14 residues. The CDR3 region is CASSPTGGHTEAFF. The CDR3 DNA follows: TGTGCCAGCAGCCCGACAGGGGGCCACACTGAAGCTTTCTTT.

The rearrangement links TRBV6-2 or TRBV6-3 to TRBJ2-1; 9 nucleotides match TRBD2. With V trimmed by 4 bases and J by 5 bases, 6 bases remained unmatched. Germline V gene data show CDR1 as MNHEY and CDR2 as SVGEGT. The CDR3 covers 15 residues. The CDR3 sequence is CASSSPAGGDNEQFF. CDR3 coding DNA: TGTGCCAGCAGTTCTCCAGCGGGGGGAGACAATGAGCAGTTCTTC.

The gene calls are TRBV7-6 and TRBJ2-5, with no clear D. The CDR3 consists of 11 residues. Trimming removed 5 bases from V and 3 bases from J, with 4 bases in between. Per germline, CDR1 SGHVS and CDR2 FNYEAQ. CDR3 region: CASSEKETQYF. The DNA of the CDR3 is TGTGCCAGCAGCGAGAAAGAGACCCAGTACTTC.

V is TRBV2 and J is TRBJ1-2; D is ambiguous. CDR1 is SNHLY and CDR2 is FYNNEI in the germline V gene. Trimming left V 4 bases short and J 5 bases short, with 8 bases between. The CDR3 spans 12 residues. CDR3 DNA: TGTGCCAGCAGTGTCGACAAGTATGGCTACACCTTC. Its translation is CASSVDKYGYTF. The complete variable domain, with remaining parts taken from reference TRBV2 and TRBJ1-2, reads EPEVTQTPSHQVTQMGQEVILRCVPISNHLYFYWYRQILGQKVEFLVSFYNNEISEKSEIFDDQFSVERPDGSNFTLKIRSTKLEDSAMYFCASSVDKYGYTFGSGTRLTVV.

The CDR3, as DNA: TGTGCCAGCTCACCACCGGTGGGGCATGTAGAGACCCAGTACTTC. Translation: CASSPPVGHVETQYF. V and J are TRBV18 and TRBJ2-5; TRBD1 is a possible D gene (5 bases). V dropped 0 bases and J dropped 4 bases, with 12 bases sitting between them. The CDR3 is made up of 15 amino acids. Germline-derived CDR1 and CDR2 are KGHSH and LQKENI.

The V call is TRBV3-1 (or the pseudogene TRBV3-2), the J call TRBJ1-4; 9 bases are a match to TRBD1. Germline CDR1 and CDR2: LGHDT and YNNKEL (reference sequence). V was pared by 2 bases and J by 3 bases, with 4 bases of the junction left unmatched. The CDR3 contains 16 residues. The CDR3 is CASSQRGQGPNEKLFF. CDR3 bases: TGTGCCAGCAGCCAAAGGGGACAGGGACCTAATGAAAAACTGTTTTTT.

The chain links TRBV7-9 to TRBJ1-3, with TRBD1 as a possible D gene (6 bases). The germline gives CDR1 SEHNR, CDR2 FQNEAQ (reference sequence). The CDR3 runs to 16 residues. The V end lost 6 bases, the J end lost 2 bases, and 17 bases lay between the germline ends. The CDR3 loop reads CASSFSRGGPGNTIYF. The DNA for the CDR3 is TGTGCCAGCAGTTTCAGTCGGGGGGGCCCTGGAAACACCATATATTTT.

The gene calls are TRBV4-2 and TRBJ2-1; D remains unclear. Germline V gene sequence: CDR1 LGHNA, CDR2 YNFKEQ. This CDR3 has 15 amino acids. Trimming removed 0 bases from V and 0 bases from J, with 6 bases in between. CDR3 in amino acids: CASSQDRVSYNEQFF. For the CDR3, the DNA is TGTGCCAGCAGCCAAGATCGGGTCTCCTACAATGAGCAGTTCTTC.

The chain carries TRBV7-3 and TRBJ1-5, with D unclear. In germline, CDR1 is SGHTA, CDR2 FQGTGA. V was clipped by 5 bases and J by 4 bases, with 27 bases between them. The CDR3 is 19 residues long. The CDR3 here is CASSPASGVCRGCNQPQHF. CDR3 DNA sequence: TGTGCCAGCAGCCCAGCATCCGGGGTTTGTCGAGGATGTAATCAGCCCCAGCATTTT.

The rearrangement uses TRBV5-4 and TRBJ1-4; perhaps TRBD1 as D (6 bases). The V end was cut by 2 bases, the J end by 7 bases, with 12 bases between. CDR1 is SGHNT, CDR2 YYREEE, per germline (reference sequence). CDR3 size: 14 residues. CDR3 in amino acids: CASSLETGSEKLFF. DNA for the CDR3: TGTGCCAGCAGCTTAGAAACAGGGAGTGAAAAACTGTTTTTT.

The chain recombines TRBV6-1 with TRBJ1-2; TRBD1 might be the D (6 bases). Trimming took 0 bases from V and 6 from J, leaving 11 bases between them. The CDR3 length is 14 residues. Germline CDR1 MNHNS, CDR2 SASEGT. CDR3 region: CASSEARQGNGYTF. The CDR3 bases are TGTGCCAGCAGTGAAGCTCGGCAGGGGAATGGCTACACCTTC.

The chain has TRBV19 and TRBJ2-4, with 12 positions matching TRBD2. Germline V gene data show CDR1 as LNHDA and CDR2 as SQIVND (reference sequence). There are 19 residues in the CDR3. V lost 3 bases, J lost 3 bases, and 12 bases stayed unmatched. CDR3 residues: CASSIRRLAGVGVKNIQYF. The CDR3 coding sequence is TGTGCCAGTAGTATCCGTCGACTAGCGGGAGTTGGGGTCAAAAACATTCAGTACTTC.